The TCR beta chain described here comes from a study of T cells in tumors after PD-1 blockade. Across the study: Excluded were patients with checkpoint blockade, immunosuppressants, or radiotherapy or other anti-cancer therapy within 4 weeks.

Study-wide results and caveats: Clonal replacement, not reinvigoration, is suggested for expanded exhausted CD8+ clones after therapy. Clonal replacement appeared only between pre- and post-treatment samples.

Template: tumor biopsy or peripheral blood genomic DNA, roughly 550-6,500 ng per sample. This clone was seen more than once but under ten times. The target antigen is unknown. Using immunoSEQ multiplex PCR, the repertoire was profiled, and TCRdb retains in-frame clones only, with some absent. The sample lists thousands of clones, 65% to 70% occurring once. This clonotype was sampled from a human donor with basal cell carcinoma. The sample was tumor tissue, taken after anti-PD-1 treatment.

Here the CDR3 DNA reads TGTGCCAGCAGCTACGAAGTCGACAGGGGAAGTCAGCCCCAGCATTTT. Amino acids: CASSYEVDRGSQPQHF. This chain joins TRBV7-9 and TRBJ1-5; TRBD1 matches 8 bases. There are 16 residues in the CDR3. The ends lost 4 bases at V and 6 bases at J; junction bases unmatched: 11. Germline V lookup: CDR1 SEHNR, CDR2 FQNEAQ (reference sequence).